This T cell receptor beta chain appears in the sequencing data of a study of shared T cell receptors in the human thymus. V was clipped by 7 bases and J by 7 bases, with 19 bases between them. The CDR3 runs 14 residues. Germline-derived CDR1 and CDR2 are MNHNS and SASEGT. Sequenced by immunoSEQ multiplex PCR; TCRdb stores in-frame clones only, minus some. The repertoire has 630,000 or so clones, around 87% of them found once; the top ten carry over 0.008%. This sample also belongs to another study, concerning human thymus T cells. That work adds: Immunologically healthy infants in Finland undergoing congenital heart defect surgery were the donors. Resections from corrective heart surgery provided thymus tissue. Seemingly biased V and J gene usage marked thymic and blood repertoires. Unrelated individuals reportedly shared highly overlapping thymic TCR repertoires.

The chain has TRBV6-1 and TRBJ1-2; a possible D gene is TRBD1 (6 bases). This receptor was identified in a boy in the first two years of life with a congenital heart defect. The sequenced material came from thymocytes. The chain's CDR3 is CASTEGGAVAGYTF. CDR3 bases: TGTGCCAGCACCGAGGGGGGGGCAGTGGCTGGCTACACCTTC.